This TCR beta chain was sequenced for a study of TIL therapy for anti-PD-1-resistant metastatic lung cancer. Study-level information: Patients then received nivolumab; progressors got lymphodepletion, TIL and IL-2. Patients had a median age of about 55 years (range roughly 38-75). Median tumor mutation burden was more than 1.4 mutations per megabase.

As to time point: pre-treatment sample, taken before nivolumab and TIL therapy. This clone has only one observation. The immunoSEQ assay was v3. Each library reached some 2 million read pairs, or about 4.5-6.5 million at deep level. TCRdb's copy holds only in-frame clones and misses some; the assay was immunoSEQ multiplex PCR. This table has approximately 16,000 clones, roughly 72% appearing once. This clonotype was obtained from a person aged 25 to 80 with non-small cell lung cancer. The sample here was blood, taken at baseline.

For the CDR3, the DNA is TGTGCCAGCAGCTTATTTTCCTACGAGCAGTACTTC. Its translation: CASSLFSYEQYF. The rearrangement uses TRBV7-8 and TRBJ2-7; D not certain. The CDR3 length is 12 residues. Germline V gene data show CDR1 as SGHVS and CDR2 as FQNEAQ. Trimming shortened V by 2 bases and J by 1 base, and 3 bases separated the two germline ends.